The rows below give T cell receptor beta chains drawn from one sample of a study of cytomegalovirus exposure and HLA in healthy donors. This table comes from immunoSEQ multiplex PCR, and its TCRdb copy is limited to in-frame clones, with some not included. The data contain more than 150,000 clones, over 80% of them singletons. Specimen: PBMCs. The receptor set was obtained from a man aged 45-60 years in good health and CMV-seronegative. CDR3s include the opening cysteine and the closing phenylalanine or tryptophan. The D gene is left open where the match is weak. A clone size is listed for some rows: how often the clone was seen (once, few, many), or a class if it is expanded.

>.|TRBV9|.|TRBJ2-5
TGTGCCAGCAGCGAGGGGGTCCAAGAGACCCAGTACTTC
CASSEGVQETQYF
>.|TRBV28|TRBD2|TRBJ2-3
TGTGCCAGCACCTCCTTACTAGCGAGCACAGATACGCAGTATTTT
CASTSLLASTDTQYF
>.|TRBV27|.|TRBJ1-2
TGTGCCAGCAGGGGATCGGCGACAGGAGGTATCTATGGCTACACCTTC
CASRGSATGGIYGYTF
>.|TRBV4-3|TRBD2|TRBJ2-2
TGCGCCAGCAGCCAAGGACCCGGGAGGGGGAACACCGGGGAGCTGTTTTTT
CASSQGPGRGNTGELFF
>.|TRBV12-5|TRBD2|TRBJ2-3
TGTGCTAGTGGTTCCGGACTAGCTACAGATACGCAGTATTTT
CASGSGLATDTQYF
>.|TRBV6-5|.|TRBJ1-1
TGTGCCAGCAATCGTCTATCAGGGATCTACACTGAAGCTTTCTTT
CASNRLSGIYTEAFF
>.|TRBV7-2|.|TRBJ1-1
TGTGCCAGCAGCCCTCGACAGGACTCACTTAGGGACACTGAAGCTTTCTTT
CASSPRQDSLRDTEAFF
>.|TRBV18|.|TRBJ2-1
TGTGCCAGCTCACCCTTGGACTCCGCCTACAATGAGCAGTTCTTC
CASSPLDSAYNEQFF
>.|TRBV7-3|.|TRBJ2-2
TGTGCCAGCACGTCTCGTCCGTCGGGGGTGGCCACCGGGGAGCTGTTTTTT
CASTSRPSGVATGELFF
>.|TRBV5-5|TRBD2|TRBJ2-5
TGTGCCAGCAGCTTCGGAGCGGGGGTAAACCAAGAGACCCAGTACTTC
CASSFGAGVNQETQYF
>.|TRBV5-1|TRBD2|TRBJ2-3
TGCGCCAGCAGCTCCTATATGACTAGCGGGGGGGCGGATACGCAGTATTTT
CASSSYMTSGGADTQYF
>.|TRBV7-3|.|TRBJ2-1
TGTGCCAGCAGCCGGGGGTATGAGCAGTTCTTC
CASSRGYEQFF
>few|TRBV7-2|.|TRBJ1-1
TGTGCCAGCAGCTTACAATCCAGGGTTGAAGCTTTCTTT
CASSLQSRVEAFF
>.|TRBV7-2|.|TRBJ1-3
TGTGCCAGCAGCTCCCTGGGGGCCCCGGGACAATACTCTGGAAACACCATATATTTT
CASSSLGAPGQYSGNTIYF
>.|TRBV7-9|.|TRBJ1-5
TGTTCCAGCAGCCCAGACAGTGCCCCTAGCAATCAGCCCCAGCATTTT
CSSSPDSAPSNQPQHF
>.|TRBV5-1|.|TRBJ1-1
TGCGCCAGCAGCACCTCGGTGTGGAACACTGAAGCTTTCTTT
CASSTSVWNTEAFF
>.|TRBV28|TRBD1|TRBJ2-7
TGTGCCAGCACCTTAGGGACAGGCCCCTACGAGCAGTACTTC
CASTLGTGPYEQYF
>.|TRBV19|.|TRBJ1-1
TGTGCCAGTAGTGGGGGGAGGGTGCCCACTGAAGCTTTCTTT
CASSGGRVPTEAFF
>.|TRBV7-3|.|TRBJ2-5
TGTGCCAGCAGCTCCTCGGGCGGGCCCCAGTACTTC
CASSSSGGPQYF
>once|TRBV21-1|.|TRBJ2-7
TGTGCCAGCAGCGCCCCACAGGCCCGATGGAGCGGGGGCTCCTACGAGCAGTACTTC
CASSAPQARWSGGSYEQYF
>.|TRBV7-2|.|TRBJ1-5
TGTGCCAGCAGCTCTGGCGGGGGAATGAACAATCAGCCCCAGCATTTT
CASSSGGGMNNQPQHF
>once|TRBV5-1|TRBD1|TRBJ2-5
TGCGCCAGCAGCTTGAAAGGGACAGGGGTAGAGACCCAGTACTTC
CASSLKGTGVETQYF
>.|TRBV7-9|.|TRBJ1-1
TGTGCCAGCAGCCCCGAGGTTCGTTCTGAAGCTTTCTTT
CASSPEVRSEAFF
>.|TRBV7-7|TRBD2|TRBJ2-3
TGTGCTAGCAGCCGGACTAGTGGAACAGATACGCAGTATTTT
CASSRTSGTDTQYF
>.|TRBV4-3|.|TRBJ2-3
TGCGCCAGCAGCCAAGATTGGGGCGGCACAGATACGCAGTATTTT
CASSQDWGGTDTQYF